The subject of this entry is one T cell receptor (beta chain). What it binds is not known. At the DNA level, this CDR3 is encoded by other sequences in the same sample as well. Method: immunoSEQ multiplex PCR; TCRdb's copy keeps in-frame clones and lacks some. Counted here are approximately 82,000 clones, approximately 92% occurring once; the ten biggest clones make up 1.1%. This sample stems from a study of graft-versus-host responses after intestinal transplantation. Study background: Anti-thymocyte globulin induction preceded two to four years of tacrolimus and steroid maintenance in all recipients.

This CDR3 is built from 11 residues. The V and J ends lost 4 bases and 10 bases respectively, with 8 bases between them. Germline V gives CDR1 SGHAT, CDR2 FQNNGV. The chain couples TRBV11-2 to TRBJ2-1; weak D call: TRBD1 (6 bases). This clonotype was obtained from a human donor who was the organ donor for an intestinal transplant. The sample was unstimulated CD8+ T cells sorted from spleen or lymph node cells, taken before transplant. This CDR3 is CASSSRGEQFF. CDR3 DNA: TGTGCCAGCAGCTCTAGGGGGGAGCAGTTCTTC.